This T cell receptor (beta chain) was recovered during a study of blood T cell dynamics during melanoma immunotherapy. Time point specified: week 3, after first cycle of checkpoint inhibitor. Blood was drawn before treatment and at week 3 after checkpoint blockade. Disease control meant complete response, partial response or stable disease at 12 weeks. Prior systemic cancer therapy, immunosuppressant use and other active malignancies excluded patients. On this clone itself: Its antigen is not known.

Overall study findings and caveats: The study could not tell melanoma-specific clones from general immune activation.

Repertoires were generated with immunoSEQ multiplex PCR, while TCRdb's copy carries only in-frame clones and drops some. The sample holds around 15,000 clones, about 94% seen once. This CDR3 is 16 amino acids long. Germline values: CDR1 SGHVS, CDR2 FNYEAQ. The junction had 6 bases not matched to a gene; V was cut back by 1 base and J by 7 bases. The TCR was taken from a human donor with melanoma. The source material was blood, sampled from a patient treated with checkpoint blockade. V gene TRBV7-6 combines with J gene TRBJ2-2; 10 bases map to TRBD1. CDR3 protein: CASSLEFGTGVGELFF. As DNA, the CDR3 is TGTGCCAGCAGCTTAGAGTTCGGGACAGGGGTCGGGGAGCTGTTTTTT.